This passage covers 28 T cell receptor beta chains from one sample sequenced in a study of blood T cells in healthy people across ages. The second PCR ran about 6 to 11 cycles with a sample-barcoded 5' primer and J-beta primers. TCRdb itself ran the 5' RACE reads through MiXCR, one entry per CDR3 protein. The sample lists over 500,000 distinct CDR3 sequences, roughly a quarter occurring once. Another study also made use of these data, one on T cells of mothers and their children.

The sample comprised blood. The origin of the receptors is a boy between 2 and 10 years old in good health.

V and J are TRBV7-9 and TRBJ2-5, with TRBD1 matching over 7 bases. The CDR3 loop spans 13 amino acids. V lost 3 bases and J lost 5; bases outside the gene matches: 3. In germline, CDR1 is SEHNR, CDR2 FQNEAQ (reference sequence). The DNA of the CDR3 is TGTGCCAGCAGCTTCCTCAGGGGGGAGACCCAGTACTTC. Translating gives CASSFLRGETQYF. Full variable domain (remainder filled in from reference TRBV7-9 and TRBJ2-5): DTGVSQNPRHKITKRGQNVTFRCDPISEHNRLYWYRQTLGQGPEFLTYFQNEAQLEKSRLLSDRFSAERPKGSFSTLEIQRTEQGDSAMYLCASSFLRGETQYFGPGTRLLVL.

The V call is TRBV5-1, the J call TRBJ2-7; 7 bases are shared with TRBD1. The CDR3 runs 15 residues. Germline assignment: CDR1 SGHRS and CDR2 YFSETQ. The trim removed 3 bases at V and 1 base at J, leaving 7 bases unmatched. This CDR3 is CASSSRQGESYEQYF. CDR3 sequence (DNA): TGCGCCAGCAGCTCGAGACAGGGAGAGTCCTACGAGCAGTACTTC.

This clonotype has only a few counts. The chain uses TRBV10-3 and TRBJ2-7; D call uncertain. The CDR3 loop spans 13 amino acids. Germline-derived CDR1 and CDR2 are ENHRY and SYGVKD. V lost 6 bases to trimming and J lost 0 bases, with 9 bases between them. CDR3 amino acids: CAIRLPSSYEQYF. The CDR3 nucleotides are TGTGCCATCAGGCTCCCGAGCTCCTACGAGCAGTACTTC.

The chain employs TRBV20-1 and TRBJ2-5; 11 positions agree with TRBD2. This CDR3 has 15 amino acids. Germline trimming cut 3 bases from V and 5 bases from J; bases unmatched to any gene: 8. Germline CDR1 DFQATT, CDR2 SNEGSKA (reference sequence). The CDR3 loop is CSASDSGGEGETQYF. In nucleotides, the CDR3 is TGCAGTGCTAGTGATAGCGGGGGGGAAGGCGAGACCCAGTACTTC.

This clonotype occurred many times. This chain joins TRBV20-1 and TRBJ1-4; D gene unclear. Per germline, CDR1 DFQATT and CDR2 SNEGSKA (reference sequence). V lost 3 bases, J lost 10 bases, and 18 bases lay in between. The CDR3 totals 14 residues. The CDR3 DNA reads TGCAGTGCTAGGGGCGGCGCAGACTTAGGAAAACTGTTTTTT. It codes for CSARGGADLGKLFF.

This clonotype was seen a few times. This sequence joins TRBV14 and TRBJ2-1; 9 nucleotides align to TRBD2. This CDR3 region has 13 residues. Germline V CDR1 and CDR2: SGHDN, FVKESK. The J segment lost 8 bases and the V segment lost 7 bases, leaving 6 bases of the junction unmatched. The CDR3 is CASNAGGFHEQFF. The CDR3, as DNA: TGTGCCAGCAACGCGGGAGGGTTCCATGAGCAGTTCTTC.

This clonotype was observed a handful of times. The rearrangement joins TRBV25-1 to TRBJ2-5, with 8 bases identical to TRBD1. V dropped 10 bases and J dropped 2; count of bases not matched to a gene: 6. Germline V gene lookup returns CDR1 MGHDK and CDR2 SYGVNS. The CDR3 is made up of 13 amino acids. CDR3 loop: CATRDRQQETQYF. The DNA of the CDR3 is TGTGCCACCAGGGACAGGCAACAAGAGACCCAGTACTTC.

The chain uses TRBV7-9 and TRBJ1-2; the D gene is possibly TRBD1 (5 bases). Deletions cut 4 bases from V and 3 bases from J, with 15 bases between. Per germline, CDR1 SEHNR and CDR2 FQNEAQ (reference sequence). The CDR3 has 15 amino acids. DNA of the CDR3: TGTGCCAGCAGCTCGAGCTCGGGACTGGACTATGGCTACACCTTC. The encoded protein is CASSSSSGLDYGYTF.

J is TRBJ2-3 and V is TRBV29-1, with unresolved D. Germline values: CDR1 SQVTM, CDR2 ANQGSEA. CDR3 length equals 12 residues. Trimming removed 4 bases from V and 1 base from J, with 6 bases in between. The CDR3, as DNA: TGCAGCGTTGTCCTGGGCACAGATACGCAGTATTTT. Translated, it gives CSVVLGTDTQYF.

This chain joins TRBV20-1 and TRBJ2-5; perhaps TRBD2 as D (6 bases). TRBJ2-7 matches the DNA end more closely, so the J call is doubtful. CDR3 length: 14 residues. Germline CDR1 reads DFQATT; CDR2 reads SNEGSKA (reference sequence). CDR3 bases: TGCAGTGCTAGGGGGGACTTCGAGGCCTACGAGCAGTACTTC. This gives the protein CSARGDFEAYEQYF.

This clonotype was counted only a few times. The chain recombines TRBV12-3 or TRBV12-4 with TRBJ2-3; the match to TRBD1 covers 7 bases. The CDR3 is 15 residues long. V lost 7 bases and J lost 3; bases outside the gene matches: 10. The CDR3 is CASTSESRGTDTQYF. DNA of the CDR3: TGTGCCAGCACCTCGGAGTCCAGGGGGACAGATACGCAGTATTTT.

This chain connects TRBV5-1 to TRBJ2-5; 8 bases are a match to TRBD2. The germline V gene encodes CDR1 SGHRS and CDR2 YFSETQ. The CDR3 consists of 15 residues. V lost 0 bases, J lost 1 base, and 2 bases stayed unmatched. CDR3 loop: CASSLGGGTQETQYF. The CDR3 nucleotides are TGCGCCAGCAGCTTGGGCGGGGGGACCCAAGAGACCCAGTACTTC.

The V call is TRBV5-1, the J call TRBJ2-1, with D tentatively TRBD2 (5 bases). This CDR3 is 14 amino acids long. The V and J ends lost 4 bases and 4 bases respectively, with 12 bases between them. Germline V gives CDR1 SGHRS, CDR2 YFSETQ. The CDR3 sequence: CASSEGVGYNEQFF. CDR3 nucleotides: TGCGCCAGCAGCGAGGGTGTTGGGTACAATGAGCAGTTCTTC.

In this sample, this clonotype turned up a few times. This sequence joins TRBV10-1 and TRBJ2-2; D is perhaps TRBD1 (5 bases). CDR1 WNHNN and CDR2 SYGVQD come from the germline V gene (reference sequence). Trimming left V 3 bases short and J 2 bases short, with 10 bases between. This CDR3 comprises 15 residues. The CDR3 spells CASSDGRANTGELFF. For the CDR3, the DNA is TGCGCCAGCAGTGACGGCAGGGCCAACACCGGGGAGCTGTTTTTT.

CDR3 loop: CASSERINEQFF. CDR3 nucleotide sequence: TGTGCCAGCAGCGAACGGATCAATGAGCAGTTCTTC. V is TRBV6-1 and J is TRBJ2-1; D not certain. V lost 6 bases, J lost 6 bases, and 9 bases lay in between. Germline V gene sequence: CDR1 MNHNS, CDR2 SASEGT. The CDR3 totals 12 residues.

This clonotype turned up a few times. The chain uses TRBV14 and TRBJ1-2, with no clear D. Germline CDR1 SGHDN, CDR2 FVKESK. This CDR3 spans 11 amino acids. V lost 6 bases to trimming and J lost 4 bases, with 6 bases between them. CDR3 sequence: CASSHGYGYTF. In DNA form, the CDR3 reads TGTGCCAGCAGTCACGGCTATGGCTACACCTTC.

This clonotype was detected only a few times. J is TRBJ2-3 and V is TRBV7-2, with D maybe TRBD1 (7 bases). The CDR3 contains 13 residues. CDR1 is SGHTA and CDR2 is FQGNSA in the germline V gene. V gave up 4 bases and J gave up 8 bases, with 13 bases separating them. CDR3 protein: CASSSEQGGTQYF. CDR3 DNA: TGTGCCAGCAGCTCGGAGCAGGGGGGTACGCAGTATTTT.

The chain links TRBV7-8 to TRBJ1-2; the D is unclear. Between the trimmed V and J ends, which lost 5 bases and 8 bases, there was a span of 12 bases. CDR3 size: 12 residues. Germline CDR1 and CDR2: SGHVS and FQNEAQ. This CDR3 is CASSVGLGGYTF. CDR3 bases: TGTGCCAGCAGCGTCGGGCTCGGCGGCTACACCTTC.

This chain's CDR3 is CSAHPRSSYEQYF. The CDR3 DNA is TGCAGTGCCCACCCCAGGAGCTCCTACGAGCAGTACTTC. The rearrangement uses TRBV20-1 and TRBJ2-7; D uncertain. Germline-derived CDR1 and CDR2 are DFQATT and SNEGSKA (reference sequence). This CDR3 has 13 amino acids. The germline V and J ends were trimmed by 6 bases and 0 bases, with 12 bases remaining between them.

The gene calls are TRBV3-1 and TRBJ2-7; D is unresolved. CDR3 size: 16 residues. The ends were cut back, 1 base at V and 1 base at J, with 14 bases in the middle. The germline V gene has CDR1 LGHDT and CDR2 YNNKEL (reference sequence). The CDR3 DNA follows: TGTGCCAGCAGCCAAGTCCTGGCCAGAAGTTCCTACGAGCAGTACTTC. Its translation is CASSQVLARSSYEQYF.

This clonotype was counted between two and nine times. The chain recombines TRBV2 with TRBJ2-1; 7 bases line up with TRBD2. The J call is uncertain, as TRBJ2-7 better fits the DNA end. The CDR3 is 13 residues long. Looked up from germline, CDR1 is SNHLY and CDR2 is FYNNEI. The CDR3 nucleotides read TGTGCCAGCAATGGCGGGGGAATCCACGAGCAGTACTTC. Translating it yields CASNGGGIHEQYF.

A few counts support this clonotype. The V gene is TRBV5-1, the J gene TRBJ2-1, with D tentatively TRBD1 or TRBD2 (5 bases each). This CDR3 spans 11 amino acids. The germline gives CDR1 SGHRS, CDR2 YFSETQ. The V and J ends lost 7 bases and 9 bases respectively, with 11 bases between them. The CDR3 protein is CASSGSGEQFF. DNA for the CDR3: TGCGCCAGCTCAGGGAGTGGTGAGCAGTTCTTC.

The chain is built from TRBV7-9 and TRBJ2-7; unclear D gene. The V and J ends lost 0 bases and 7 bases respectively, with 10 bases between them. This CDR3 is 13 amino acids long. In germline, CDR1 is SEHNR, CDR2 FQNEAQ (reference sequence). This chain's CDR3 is CASSLALFTEQYF. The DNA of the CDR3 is TGTGCCAGCAGCTTAGCGCTGTTCACAGAGCAGTACTTC.

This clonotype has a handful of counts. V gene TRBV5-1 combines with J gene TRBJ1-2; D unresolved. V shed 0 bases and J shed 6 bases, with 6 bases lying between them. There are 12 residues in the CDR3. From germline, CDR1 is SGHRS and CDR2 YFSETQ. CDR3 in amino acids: CASSLDTNGYTF. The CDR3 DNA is TGCGCCAGCAGCTTGGATACGAATGGCTACACCTTC.

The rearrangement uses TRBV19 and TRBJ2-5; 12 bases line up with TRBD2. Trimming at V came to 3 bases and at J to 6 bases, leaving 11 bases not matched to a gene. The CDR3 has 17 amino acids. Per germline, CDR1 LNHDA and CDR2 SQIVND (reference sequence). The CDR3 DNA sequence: TGTGCCAGTAGTATCACCGGCGGACTAGCGGGGTTGAAGACCCAGTACTTC. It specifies CASSITGGLAGLKTQYF.

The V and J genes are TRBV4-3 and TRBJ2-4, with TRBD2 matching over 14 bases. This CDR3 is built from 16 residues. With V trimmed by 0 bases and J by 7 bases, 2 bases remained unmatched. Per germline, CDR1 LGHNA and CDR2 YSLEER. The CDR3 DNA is TGCGCCAGCAGCCAAGATGGGACTAGCGGGAGTAACATTCAGTACTTC. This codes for CASSQDGTSGSNIQYF.

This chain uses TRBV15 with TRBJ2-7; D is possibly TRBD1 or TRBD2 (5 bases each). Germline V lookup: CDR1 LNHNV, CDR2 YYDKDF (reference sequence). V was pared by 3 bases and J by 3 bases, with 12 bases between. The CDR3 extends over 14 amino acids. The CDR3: CATSSPGTSYEQYF. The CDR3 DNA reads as TGTGCCACCAGCAGCCCCGGGACGAGCTACGAGCAGTACTTC.

Here the CDR3 reads CAILGSGANVLTF. CDR3 sequence (DNA): TGTGCCATCCTCGGGTCTGGGGCCAACGTCCTGACTTTC. The V gene is TRBV12-3 or TRBV12-4, the J gene TRBJ2-6; D is unresolved. Trimming took 10 bases from V and 1 from J, leaving 8 bases between them. The CDR3 spans 13 residues.